The rows below give T cell receptor beta chains drawn from one sample of a study of T cell responses to AZD1222 COVID-19 vaccine. Using immunoSEQ multiplex PCR, the repertoire was profiled, and TCRdb retains in-frame clones only, with some absent. This table holds about 160,000 clones, roughly 90% found once. Sample: peripheral blood, taken on day 0 of AZD1222 vaccination. Every receptor here comes from an adult in good health. CDR3s include the opening cysteine and the closing phenylalanine or tryptophan. The D gene is left open where the match is weak. Clone size is given for some rows only: seen once, a few or many times, or a class if the clone is expanded.

clone size: .; J gene: TRBJ2-7; V gene: TRBV15; D gene: TRBD2; CDR3 DNA: TGTGCCACCAGCAGAGAGTGGAGCGGGAGTAAGAACGAGCAGTACTTC; CDR3 protein: CATSREWSGSKNEQYF
clone size: once; J gene: TRBJ1-5; V gene: TRBV2; D gene: .; CDR3 DNA: TGTGCCAGCAGTGAAGTAGGGAGTGGCAATCAGCCCCAGCATTTT; CDR3 protein: CASSEVGSGNQPQHF
clone size: few; J gene: TRBJ1-2; V gene: TRBV28; D gene: TRBD1; CDR3 DNA: TGTGCCAGCAGTTTCCTTCGAACCGGGACAGAAATAGCTAACTATGGCTACACCTTC; CDR3 protein: CASSFLRTGTEIANYGYTF
clone size: .; J gene: TRBJ1-1; V gene: TRBV12-3/TRBV12-4; D gene: .; CDR3 DNA: TGTGCCAGCAGTCGGGGAGACCTTCTTGAAGCTTTCTTT; CDR3 protein: CASSRGDLLEAFF
clone size: .; J gene: TRBJ2-1; V gene: TRBV11-3; D gene: .; CDR3 DNA: TGTGCCAGCAGCTTCACAGGGCAACGCTCCTACAATGAGCAGTTCTTC; CDR3 protein: CASSFTGQRSYNEQFF
clone size: .; J gene: TRBJ1-1; V gene: TRBV2; D gene: .; CDR3 DNA: TGTGCCAGCAATGGCAGGGAAGCTTTCTTT; CDR3 protein: CASNGREAFF
clone size: .; J gene: TRBJ1-6; V gene: TRBV28; D gene: .; CDR3 DNA: TGTGCCAGCAGTTTAACAGGGTGGGATAATTCACCCCTCCACTTT; CDR3 protein: CASSLTGWDNSPLHF
clone size: .; J gene: TRBJ1-2; V gene: TRBV29-1; D gene: TRBD1; CDR3 DNA: TGCAGCGTTGAGACAGGGGGAAGGGGATGGGATGGCTACACCTTC; CDR3 protein: CSVETGGRGWDGYTF
clone size: .; J gene: TRBJ1-6; V gene: TRBV21-1; D gene: .; CDR3 DNA: TGTGCCAGCGCTCATTACACATGGGGCAGCGAGGAGAATTCACCCCTCCACTTT; CDR3 protein: CASAHYTWGSEENSPLHF
clone size: once; J gene: TRBJ1-4; V gene: TRBV7-9; D gene: .; CDR3 DNA: TGTGCCAGCAGCTCCGGCTTGGGGACTAATGAAAAACTGTTTTTT; CDR3 protein: CASSSGLGTNEKLFF
clone size: .; J gene: TRBJ1-2; V gene: TRBV19; D gene: .; CDR3 DNA: TGTGCCAGTAGTATGATGGGGCAGGGATATGGCTACACCTTC; CDR3 protein: CASSMMGQGYGYTF
clone size: .; J gene: TRBJ2-1; V gene: TRBV11-3; D gene: .; CDR3 DNA: TGTGCCAGCAGCTTAGGCCTAAACGGTGGTTACAATGAGCAGTTCTTC; CDR3 protein: CASSLGLNGGYNEQFF
clone size: .; J gene: TRBJ1-2; V gene: TRBV18; D gene: .; CDR3 DNA: TGTGCCAGCTCGAAACAGGGCCCGAACTATGGCTACACCTTC; CDR3 protein: CASSKQGPNYGYTF
clone size: .; J gene: TRBJ2-5; V gene: TRBV7-8; D gene: .; CDR3 DNA: TGTGCCAGCAGCCCTCATGAGACCCAGTACTTC; CDR3 protein: CASSPHETQYF
clone size: .; J gene: TRBJ2-7; V gene: TRBV27; D gene: .; CDR3 DNA: TGTGCCAGCAGTTCCTCCTACGAGCAGTACTTC; CDR3 protein: CASSSSYEQYF